Listed below are T cell receptor beta chains from one sample, sequenced in a study of patients and donors after allogeneic stem cell transplantation. TCRdb ran MiXCR on the RT-PCR reads and lists one entry per CDR3 protein. The top ten clones hold roughly half of a sample with 20,000 to 25,000 distinct CDR3 sequences, around 28% of them seen once. The sequencing sample was made of blood, either unsorted or a sorted T cell fraction (not recorded which). Source of these receptors: a human donor who was either an allogeneic HSCT recipient or a stem cell or donor lymphocyte infusion donor (not recorded which). It is not recorded whose cells these are; they may come from a transplant donor. Both conserved end residues are part of each CDR3. The order of the fields is clone size, D gene, V gene, J gene, CDR3 DNA, CDR3 protein. A D gene is named only where the DNA matches it firmly. The size entry is marked missing in some rows and otherwise reads once, few, many or a size class.

>few|TRBD1|TRBV20-1|TRBJ1-1
TGCAGTGCTAGAACCGACAGGGGGAACACTGAAGCTTTCTTT
CSARTDRGNTEAFF
>.|TRBD1|TRBV6-2/TRBV6-3|TRBJ2-7
TGTGCCAGCAGTAGGACAGGGAACGAGCAGTACTTC
CASSRTGNEQYF
>.|TRBD1|TRBV15|TRBJ1-1
TGTGCCACCAGCAGAGGGGTACAGGGGAGAGACACTGTAGCTTTCTTT
CATSRGVQGRDTVAFF
>.|.|TRBV4-1|TRBJ2-5
TGCGCCAGCAGCCGCGATGGACAGCAAGAGACCCAGTACTTC
CASSRDGQQETQYF
>.|.|TRBV4-3|TRBJ2-1
TGCGCCAGCAGCCAAGAGGGTCAGATTTACAATGAGCAGTTCTTC
CASSQEGQIYNEQFF
>few|.|TRBV20-1|TRBJ1-5
TGCAGTGCTAGTCCGGGAGCAGAGCGGAGTCAGCCCCAGCATTTT
CSASPGAERSQPQHF
>.|.|TRBV6-5|TRBJ1-2
TGTGCCAGCAGTTACGAGGGAAGGGATGGCTACACCTTC
CASSYEGRDGYTF
>.|.|TRBV20-1|TRBJ1-5
TGCAGTGCTAGAGCCACAGGGCCCAATCAGCCCCAGCATTTT
CSARATGPNQPQHF
>once|.|TRBV5-4|TRBJ1-6
TGTGCCACCAACAGGGCCGTGGGTTCACCCCTCCACTTT
CATNRAVGSPLHF
>.|.|TRBV9|TRBJ1-1
TGTGCCAGCACACCCACCCTCAATCGGGACACTGAAGCTTTCTTT
CASTPTLNRDTEAFF
>.|TRBD2|TRBV12-3/TRBV12-4|TRBJ2-1
TGTGCCAGCACTAAACTAGCGGGGGTCCCAGGTGAGCAGTTCTTC
CASTKLAGVPGEQFF
>.|.|TRBV20-1|TRBJ1-5
TGCAGTGCTAGTCCTACAGGGATTCAGCCCCAGCATTTT
CSASPTGIQPQHF
>.|.|TRBV30|TRBJ2-1
TGTGCCTGGAGTTTTCAGCAGTTCTTC
CAWSFQQFF
>few|TRBD2|TRBV5-1|TRBJ2-3
TGCGCCAGCAAGGAGGCTAGCGGGATTAGCACAGATACGCAGTATTTT
CASKEASGISTDTQYF
>many|.|TRBV20-1|TRBJ1-5
TGCAGTGCTAGGAAGGGGACCAATCAGCCCCAGCATTTT
CSARKGTNQPQHF
>.|.|TRBV7-8|TRBJ1-2
TGTGCCAGCAGCTTAGACAGGGATGGCTACACCTTC
CASSLDRDGYTF
>few|.|TRBV21-1|TRBJ1-1
TGTGCCAGCAGCAAAAGGGACAGGTGGAACACTGAAGCTTTCTTT
CASSKRDRWNTEAFF
>.|TRBD1|TRBV7-2|TRBJ1-2
TGTGCCAGCAGCTCGACAGGGTTAGGTGGCTACACCTTC
CASSSTGLGGYTF
>.|.|TRBV10-3|TRBJ1-3
TGTGCCATCAGTGGCATAGACCCGGGCGGAAACACCATATATTTT
CAISGIDPGGNTIYF
>.|.|TRBV12-3/TRBV12-4|TRBJ2-2
TGTGCCAGCAGTTTAGGGCCAGCGAACACCGGGGAGCTGTTTTTT
CASSLGPANTGELFF
>.|.|TRBV6-5|TRBJ2-2
TGTGCCAGCAGTTACGATGGCCCGAACACCGGGGAGCTGTTTTTT
CASSYDGPNTGELFF
>.|TRBD1|TRBV20-1|TRBJ1-2
TGCAGTGCTAGAGATAAGGGGGCGGATGGCTACACCTTC
CSARDKGADGYTF
>.|.|TRBV20-1|TRBJ2-1
TGCAGTGCTAGTGCCAGGGTAGGCAATGAGCAGTTCTTC
CSASARVGNEQFF
>.|.|TRBV28|TRBJ2-7
TGTGCCAGCAGTCCATTCTCCTACGAGCAGTACTTC
CASSPFSYEQYF
>many|.|TRBV10-3|TRBJ2-1
TGTGCCATCAGTGAGTCTGGCGGGAATACAATGAATGAGCAGTTCTTC
CAISESGGNTMNEQFF
>.|.|TRBV27|TRBJ1-2
TGTGCCAGCAGGGTAGCGGGGTTCTCCCACTATGGCTACACCTTC
CASRVAGFSHYGYTF
>few|TRBD1|TRBV7-3|TRBJ2-3
TGTGCCAGCAGCTTAGTGACAGGGGGCCGCACAGATACGCAGTATTTT
CASSLVTGGRTDTQYF
>many|.|TRBV28|TRBJ1-2
TGTGCCAGCAGTACCCTCCGGGCGAGGGGCTATGGCTACACCTTC
CASSTLRARGYGYTF
>many|TRBD1|TRBV29-1|TRBJ1-1
TGCAGCGAAACAGGGGGCGCCGGGAACACTGAAGCTTTCTTT
CSETGGAGNTEAFF
>.|.|TRBV7-9|TRBJ1-1
TGTGCCAGCAGCCTTAAGCCCCCGGGTACGGGGAACACTGAAGCTTTCTTT
CASSLKPPGTGNTEAFF
>many|.|TRBV7-2|TRBJ1-5
TGTGCCAGCAGCTTACGCCCTACAGGGAAAGTCCATCAGCCCCAGCATTTT
CASSLRPTGKVHQPQHF
>.|TRBD1|TRBV5-6|TRBJ2-3
TGTGCCAGCAGCTTGAGGACAGGGCCCACAGATACGCAGTATTTT
CASSLRTGPTDTQYF
>once|TRBD2|TRBV11-2|TRBJ2-2
TGTGCCAGCAGCTTATTCGGGGGGAAGAACACCGGGGAGCTGTTTTTT
CASSLFGGKNTGELFF
>few|.|TRBV20-1|TRBJ1-4
TGCAGTGCTAGACGAGCCGAAAAACTGTTTTTT
CSARRAEKLFF
>few|.|TRBV7-3|TRBJ2-3
TGTGCCAGCAGCCTGCAGGCAGGAGATACGCAGTATTTT
CASSLQAGDTQYF
>.|.|TRBV28|TRBJ1-5
TGTGCCAGCAGTTTCTATCCGATAAGCAATCAGCCCCAGCATTTT
CASSFYPISNQPQHF
>.|.|TRBV12-3/TRBV12-4|TRBJ2-3
TGTGCCAGCAGTTTAAGCCAGCTCAGGGTTACAGATACGCAGTATTTT
CASSLSQLRVTDTQYF
>.|.|TRBV7-9|TRBJ1-1
TGTGCCAGCAGCTTTGGCCCAAACGGGGTCGGCACTGAAGCTTTCTTT
CASSFGPNGVGTEAFF
>.|.|TRBV4-2|TRBJ2-5
TGTGCCAGCAGCCAACTAGGGTCGGAAGAGACCCAGTACTTC
CASSQLGSEETQYF
>.|TRBD1|TRBV6-5|TRBJ1-2
TGTGCCAGCAGTTACGGCTCTAGGACAGGGGAGAACGGTGGCTACACCTTC
CASSYGSRTGENGGYTF
>few|.|TRBV7-9|TRBJ2-7
TGTGCCAGCAGGCCGGGACTCGCCTCCGGCGAGCAGTACTTC
CASRPGLASGEQYF
>.|.|TRBV5-1|TRBJ2-7
TGCGCCAGCAGCTTGGCGGGGGTCACCTACGAGCAGTACTTC
CASSLAGVTYEQYF
>few|TRBD1|TRBV5-5|TRBJ1-2
TGTGCCAGCAGCCGACAGGGGGCGCGGGGAGAGGGCTACACCTTC
CASSRQGARGEGYTF
>few|.|TRBV6-5|TRBJ1-1
TGTGCCAGCAGTACAGGGACCGGCCCAGCTGAAGCTTTCTTT
CASSTGTGPAEAFF
>.|.|TRBV6-1|TRBJ1-6
TGTGCCAGCAGTGGTTTGGGGGCCGCCACGAGCTCACCCCTCCACTTT
CASSGLGAATSSPLHF
>many|.|TRBV12-3/TRBV12-4|TRBJ1-1
TGTGCCAGCAGAGGGACGGAAAACACTGAAGCTTTCTTT
CASRGTENTEAFF
>.|TRBD1|TRBV4-2|TRBJ2-1
TGTGCCAGCAGCCACCGGACAGGGGACAATGAGCAGTTCTTC
CASSHRTGDNEQFF
>.|TRBD1|TRBV6-6|TRBJ1-2
TGTGCCAGCAGTGGGGACAGGGGAAACTATGGCTACACCTTC
CASSGDRGNYGYTF